This TCR beta chain was sequenced during a study of blood T cells in healthy people across ages. Through a sample-barcoded 5' primer and a J-beta primer mix, a second PCR was run for 7 to 11 cycles. TCRdb independently ran MiXCR on the 5' RACE reads; one entry per CDR3 protein. The sample lists 780,000 or so distinct CDR3 sequences, around half occurring once. Total RNA extraction produced at least 5.5 micrograms (per sample) for the study. CDR3 size: 14 residues. Trimming cost V 0 bases and J 5 bases, with 10 bases left between them. The germline V gene encodes CDR1 SGDLS and CDR2 YYNGEE. For this clonotype: Its specificity is unknown.

Whole-study findings and limits: A roughly linear fall in TCR beta diversity per million T cells was seen with increasing age.

The source of this sequence is an elderly man in good health. This sequence joins TRBV9 and TRBJ2-3, with D uncertain. The sequencing input was blood. This CDR3 is CASSVGARVDTQYF. The CDR3 DNA is TGTGCCAGCAGCGTAGGAGCTCGAGTAGATACGCAGTATTTT. Full variable domain (outside the CDR3, taken from reference TRBV9 and TRBJ2-3): DSGVTQTPKHLITATGQRVTLRCSPRSGDLSVYWYQQSLDQGLQFLIQYYNGEERAKGNILERFSAQQFPDLHSELNLSSLELGDSALYFCASSVGARVDTQYFGPGTRLTVL.